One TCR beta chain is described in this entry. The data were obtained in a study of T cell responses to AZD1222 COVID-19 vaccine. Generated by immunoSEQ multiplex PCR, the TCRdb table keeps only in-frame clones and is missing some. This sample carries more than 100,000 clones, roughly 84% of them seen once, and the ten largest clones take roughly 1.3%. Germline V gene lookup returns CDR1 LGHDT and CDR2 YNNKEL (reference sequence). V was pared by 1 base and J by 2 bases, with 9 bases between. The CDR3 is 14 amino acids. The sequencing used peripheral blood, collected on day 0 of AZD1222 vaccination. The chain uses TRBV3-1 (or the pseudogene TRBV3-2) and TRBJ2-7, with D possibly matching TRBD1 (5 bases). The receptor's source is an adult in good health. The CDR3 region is CASSQGGPAYEQYF. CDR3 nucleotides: TGTGCCAGCAGCCAAGGGGGCCCCGCCTACGAGCAGTACTTC.